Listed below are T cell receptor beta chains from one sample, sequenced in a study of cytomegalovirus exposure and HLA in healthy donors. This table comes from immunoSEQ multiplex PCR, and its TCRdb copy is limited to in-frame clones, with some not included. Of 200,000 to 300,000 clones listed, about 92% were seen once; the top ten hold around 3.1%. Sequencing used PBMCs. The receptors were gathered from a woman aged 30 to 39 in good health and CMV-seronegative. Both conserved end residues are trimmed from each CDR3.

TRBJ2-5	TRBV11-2	ASSTRISGQETQY
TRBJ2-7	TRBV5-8	ASSVTYEQY
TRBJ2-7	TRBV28	ASSGHEQY
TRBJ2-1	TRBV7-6	ASSSPGSGSRNEQF
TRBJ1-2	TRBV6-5	ASSYQGIANYGYT
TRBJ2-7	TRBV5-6	ASSLVQGAIEQY
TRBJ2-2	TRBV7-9	ASRTGTGAGELF
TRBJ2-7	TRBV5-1	ASRLGDRVNEQY
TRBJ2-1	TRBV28	ASSFTPGTGNEQF
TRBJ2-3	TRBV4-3	ASSQDAPPGRRTDTQY
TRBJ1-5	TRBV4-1	ASSQDHRGQNQPQH
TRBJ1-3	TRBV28	ASRSTGAGNTIY
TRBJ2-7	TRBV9	ASSVGVGSYEQY
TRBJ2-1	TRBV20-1	SARGDNEQF
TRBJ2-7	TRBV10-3	AISGSSGSPHEQY
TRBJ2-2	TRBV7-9	ASSLGLAGGTGELF
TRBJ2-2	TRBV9	ASTLGDRAITGELF
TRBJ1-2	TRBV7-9	ASSLEVGYGYT
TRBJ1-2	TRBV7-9	ASSGSGEVGYGYT
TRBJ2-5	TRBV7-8	ASSHILMDREGSETQY
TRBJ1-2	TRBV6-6	ASSYSGSYGYT
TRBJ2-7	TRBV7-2	ASSLIPLAGGGEQY
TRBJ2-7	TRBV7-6	ASSLGQGLYEQY
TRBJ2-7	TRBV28	ASSLISPTRTSRWEQY
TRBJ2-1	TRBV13	ASSLEGMAYNEQF
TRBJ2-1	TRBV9	ASRRTDTYNEQF
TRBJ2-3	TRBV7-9	ASSSIGLDTDTQY
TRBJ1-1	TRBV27	ASSSGGVLAEAF
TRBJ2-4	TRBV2	ASREQGSKNIQY
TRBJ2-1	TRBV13	ASSGGTGNNEQF